Shown below are 14 T cell receptor beta chains from a single sample sequenced in a study of blood T cell repertoires in COVID-19. Produced via immunoSEQ multiplex PCR; TCRdb's table is partial and in-frame only. The sample yields approximately 400,000 clones, about 87% seen once. The sample taken for sequencing was PBMCs or T cells enriched from blood (not recorded which). The source of these receptors is a man aged 25 to 40 who had recovered from COVID-19.

The chain has TRBV4-3 and TRBJ2-7; D gene uncertain. The CDR3 spans 14 residues. Germline V gene sequence: CDR1 LGHNA, CDR2 YSLEER. Trimming removed 1 base at V and 1 base at J, with 8 bases between. CDR3 nucleotide sequence: TGCGCCAGCAGCCAAGCCTACAGTTCCTACGAGCAGTACTTC. Translated, it gives CASSQAYSSYEQYF.

The CDR3 nucleotides are TGTGCCAGCAGTATCACCAAGGCGGGAGGGTCCTATAATTCACCCCTCCACTTT. This sequence encodes CASSITKAGGSYNSPLHF. The chain is built from TRBV27 and TRBJ1-6; no clear D. Trimming stripped 5 bases from V and 1 base from J, with 18 bases between. Germline V lookup: CDR1 MNHEY, CDR2 SMNVEV (reference sequence). The CDR3 loop spans 18 amino acids.

As concerns this clone: The sample carries other DNA sequences with the same CDR3. The CDR3 here is CASSVALNEQFF. The CDR3 nucleotides are TGTGCCAGCAGCGTAGCGTTGAATGAGCAGTTCTTC. The J gene is TRBJ2-1, the V gene TRBV9; no clear D. With 0 bases removed from V and 7 bases from J, the gap between germline ends came to 5 bases. The CDR3 loop spans 12 amino acids. Germline lookup yields CDR1 SGDLS and CDR2 YYNGEE.

The V gene is TRBV11-2, the J gene TRBJ1-1, with TRBD1 identical over 8 bases. This CDR3 is 16 amino acids long. With 5 bases clipped from V and 0 bases from J, the junction kept 8 bases outside the gene matches. Looked up from germline, CDR1 is SGHAT and CDR2 is FQNNGV. CDR3 sequence reads: CASSPGDRLMNTEAFF. The CDR3 nucleotides are TGTGCCAGCAGCCCGGGGGACAGGCTCATGAACACTGAAGCTTTCTTT.

V gene TRBV14 combines with J gene TRBJ2-2; the match to TRBD1 covers 7 bases. This CDR3 is 15 amino acids long. V was pared by 4 bases and J by 5 bases, with 7 bases of the junction left unmatched. Per germline, CDR1 SGHDN and CDR2 FVKESK. In nucleotides, the CDR3 is TGTGCCAGCAGCCTATGGGAACAGGGGACCGGGGAGCTGTTTTTT. Translation: CASSLWEQGTGELFF.

This clone was recorded only once. This chain connects TRBV6-2 or TRBV6-3 to TRBJ2-7; 8 positions match TRBD1. Germline V gives CDR1 MNHEY, CDR2 SVGEGT. The CDR3 runs to 16 residues. J lost 1 base, V lost 3 bases, and 8 bases had no gene match. The CDR3 DNA reads as TGTGCCAGCAGTTATGGCGGACAGGGTGGATCCTACGAGCAGTACTTC. Translation: CASSYGGQGGSYEQYF.

The J gene is TRBJ1-1, the V gene TRBV19; D may be TRBD1 (5 bases). CDR3 size: 14 residues. Trimming removed 5 bases at V and 4 bases at J, with 14 bases between. Germline assignment: CDR1 LNHDA and CDR2 SQIVND (reference sequence). The CDR3 loop is CASSQYQGPTEAFF. The CDR3 DNA sequence: TGTGCCAGTAGTCAGTACCAGGGTCCCACTGAAGCTTTCTTT.

The chain couples TRBV6-1 to TRBJ1-2, with D perhaps TRBD1 (5 bases). The CDR3 totals 13 residues. Germline CDR1 MNHNS, CDR2 SASEGT. V lost 3 bases, J lost 4 bases, and 9 bases lay in between. The CDR3: CASSEGTIYGYTF. The CDR3 nucleotides are TGTGCCAGCAGTGAGGGGACTATCTATGGCTACACCTTC.

V and J are TRBV24-1 and TRBJ2-3, with D perhaps TRBD2 (5 bases). CDR1 is KGHDR, CDR2 SFDVKD, per germline. V gave up 4 bases and J gave up 1 base, with 17 bases separating them. The CDR3 is made up of 17 amino acids. The chain's CDR3 is CATSERRGRKGTDTQYF. DNA of the CDR3: TGTGCCACCAGTGAACGCAGAGGGCGTAAGGGCACAGATACGCAGTATTTT.

This clone was seen more than once but under ten times. The chain carries TRBV30 and TRBJ1-6; D uncertain. The V end lost 1 base, the J end lost 7 bases, and 8 bases lay between the germline ends. The CDR3 spans 13 residues. Germline values: CDR1 GTSNPN, CDR2 SVGIG (reference sequence). The CDR3 here is CAWSGSTNSPLHF. Written as DNA, the CDR3 is TGTGCCTGGAGTGGGAGTACCAATTCACCCCTCCACTTT.

The chain carries TRBV5-4 and TRBJ2-5, with D unclear. V lost 4 bases and J 3 bases, leaving 10 bases between the germline ends. There are 13 residues in the CDR3. Germline V gives CDR1 SGHNT, CDR2 YYREEE (reference sequence). CDR3 sequence reads: CASSPGTEETQYF. DNA of the CDR3: TGTGCCAGCAGCCCGGGTACTGAAGAGACCCAGTACTTC.

This clone was seen only a few times. The chain is built from TRBV11-1 and TRBJ2-5, with TRBD2 matching 7 bases. The CDR3 totals 13 residues. Germline-derived CDR1 and CDR2 are SGHAT and FQDESV (reference sequence). The trim removed 4 bases at V and 5 bases at J, leaving 4 bases unmatched. This CDR3 reads CASSSFGGETQYF. CDR3 nucleotide sequence: TGTGCCAGCAGCTCATTCGGGGGGGAGACCCAGTACTTC.

This clone was recorded only once. CDR3 region: CASSLPSSEGYTF. The DNA of the CDR3 is TGTGCCAGCAGCTTACCGTCTTCGGAGGGCTACACCTTC. This rearrangement joins TRBV7-6 to TRBJ1-2; D remains ambiguous. The germline V and J ends were trimmed by 2 bases and 8 bases, with 12 bases remaining between them. Germline V CDR1 and CDR2: SGHVS, FNYEAQ. The CDR3 runs to 13 residues.

The chain employs TRBV10-2 and TRBJ2-3, with TRBD2 identical over 7 bases. Trimming cost V 5 bases and J 1 base; bases outside gene matches: 6. The CDR3 is 15 residues long. Germline V gene sequence: CDR1 WSHSY, CDR2 SAAADI. CDR3 in amino acids: CASSLGGGGTDTQYF. Here the CDR3 DNA reads TGCGCCAGCAGTTTAGGCGGGGGTGGCACAGATACGCAGTATTTT.